The T cell receptor (beta chain) under discussion was sequenced for a study of T-cell memory formation after mild COVID-19. Overall study results and limits: Cross-reactive memory seemingly joined, as some responding clones were found in pre-infection memory.

Sample barcodes and UMIs were carried by the TCR alpha and TCR beta cDNA libraries that 5'RACE generated with constant-segment primers. TCRdb re-analysed the 5' RACE reads in MiXCR, keeping a single row per CDR3 protein. Here the sample spans just over 350,000 distinct CDR3 sequences, 13% to 15% being singletons. Notes on this clonotype: Its antigen is as yet unknown.

Material for sequencing was PBMCs or a T cell subset sorted from them (not recorded which). The receptor's source is a man between 18 and 35 years old who had mild COVID-19 (a few samples of this study predate the infection). Cell type and time point are not known.

The CDR3 DNA is TGTGCCAGCTCACCAGGGACAGGGGCAGGGAATGAGCAGTTCTTC. As protein: CASSPGTGAGNEQFF. V usage is TRBV18 and J usage is TRBJ2-1; 10 nucleotides line up with TRBD1. V was clipped by 2 bases and J by 7 bases; unmatched bases: 5. Germline V gene data show CDR1 as KGHSH and CDR2 as LQKENI. The CDR3 spans 15 residues.